These T cell receptor beta chains were read from a single sample in a study of T-cell memory formation after mild COVID-19. TCRdb passed the 5' RACE reads through MiXCR, listing each CDR3 protein once. The sample consists of about 430,000 distinct CDR3 sequences, approximately 25% of them appearing once. The sample taken for sequencing was PBMCs or a T cell subset sorted from them (not recorded which). These receptors all come from an adult woman who had mild COVID-19 (a few samples of this study predate the infection). Cell type and time point are not known. Each CDR3 is given with its conserved first and last residue. The order of the fields is J gene, V gene, clone size, D gene, CDR3 DNA, CDR3 protein. The D gene is left open where the match is weak. Some rows have no size entry. The others give once, few or many, or a class for an expanded clone.

J: TRBJ1-2
V: TRBV7-2
size: NA
D: NA
DNA: TGTGCCAGCAGCTTAGCTGTTTCCCGAGAGGACTACACCTTC
CDR3: CASSLAVSREDYTF

J: TRBJ2-5
V: TRBV12-3/TRBV12-4
size: NA
D: TRBD1
DNA: TGTGCCAGCAGTTCGGGACAGGGGGTACAAGAGACCCAGTACTTC
CDR3: CASSSGQGVQETQYF

J: TRBJ1-4
V: TRBV6-5
size: NA
D: NA
DNA: TGTGCCAGCAGTCCTTATCCTCCGGGGAGCACCAATGAAAAACTGTTTTTT
CDR3: CASSPYPPGSTNEKLFF

J: TRBJ1-1
V: TRBV6-2/TRBV6-3
size: NA
D: NA
DNA: TGTGCCAGCAGCCCGGGTGCTGGGAACACTGAAGCTTTCTTT
CDR3: CASSPGAGNTEAFF

J: TRBJ2-5
V: TRBV7-6
size: NA
D: NA
DNA: TGTGCCAGCAGCTTATCGGGGGCGCCTTCAGAGACCCAGTACTTC
CDR3: CASSLSGAPSETQYF

J: TRBJ2-7
V: TRBV13
size: NA
D: TRBD1
DNA: TGTGCCAGCAGCTTATGGGGGTCCGCGACAGGGGACTACGAGCAGTACTTC
CDR3: CASSLWGSATGDYEQYF

J: TRBJ2-6
V: TRBV5-6
size: NA
D: NA
DNA: TGTGCCAGCAGCTTGTATTTTACCGGGGCCAACGTCCTGACTTTC
CDR3: CASSLYFTGANVLTF

J: TRBJ1-4
V: TRBV6-6
size: NA
D: NA
DNA: TGTGCCAGCAGTCCCCGCGGGGGGCTAGCTAATGAAAAACTGTTTTTT
CDR3: CASSPRGGLANEKLFF

J: TRBJ2-7
V: TRBV9
size: NA
D: TRBD2
DNA: TGTGCCAGCAGCGTACGGGCTAGCGGGGGTTTAGACGAGCAGTACTTC
CDR3: CASSVRASGGLDEQYF

J: TRBJ2-7
V: TRBV5-1
size: many
D: NA
DNA: TGCGCCAGCAGCCCCTCCTCCAGGGCCGAGGGAGAGCAGTACTTC
CDR3: CASSPSSRAEGEQYF

J: TRBJ1-1
V: TRBV7-2
size: few
D: NA
DNA: TGTGCCAGCAGCGTAGGCAGGAGGAAGGAAGCTTTCTTT
CDR3: CASSVGRRKEAFF

J: TRBJ2-4
V: TRBV6-5
size: NA
D: TRBD1
DNA: TGTGCCAGCAGCAGCCCCGGACAGGGGGTAGCCAAAAACATTCAGTACTTC
CDR3: CASSSPGQGVAKNIQYF

J: TRBJ1-5
V: TRBV4-1
size: NA
D: NA
DNA: TGCGCCAGCAGCCAAGAATCGTTTATCGGTCAGCCCCAGCATTTT
CDR3: CASSQESFIGQPQHF

J: TRBJ1-2
V: TRBV29-1
size: NA
D: NA
DNA: TGCAGCGTTGACAGCAGCGCTAACTATGGCTACACCTTC
CDR3: CSVDSSANYGYTF

J: TRBJ2-2
V: TRBV6-5
size: few
D: TRBD2
DNA: TGTGCCAGCAGTTATTGGGCGGGAGGTCGCACCGGGGAGCTGTTTTTT
CDR3: CASSYWAGGRTGELFF

J: TRBJ2-7
V: TRBV7-9
size: NA
D: NA
DNA: TGTGCCAGCAGCTTAGAGAACAGGGAATACGAGCAGTACTTC
CDR3: CASSLENREYEQYF

J: TRBJ2-7
V: TRBV7-9
size: NA
D: NA
DNA: TGTGCCAGCAGCCCTGCTGTCGAGCAGTACTTC
CDR3: CASSPAVEQYF

J: TRBJ2-2
V: TRBV7-2
size: NA
D: NA
DNA: TGTGCCAGCAGCCCCCAGCGGGCCGGGGAGCTGTTTTTT
CDR3: CASSPQRAGELFF

J: TRBJ2-7
V: TRBV12-3/TRBV12-4
size: NA
D: NA
DNA: TGTGCCAGCAGTTTCGGCAGAACGGGCGAGCAGTACTTC
CDR3: CASSFGRTGEQYF

J: TRBJ2-7
V: TRBV2
size: NA
D: NA
DNA: TGTGCCAGCACGGCGGAAAACTACGAGCAGTACTTC
CDR3: CASTAENYEQYF

J: TRBJ1-1
V: TRBV20-1
size: NA
D: NA
DNA: TGCAGTGCTAGAGATCCATTCACTGAAGCTTTCTTT
CDR3: CSARDPFTEAFF

J: TRBJ2-7
V: TRBV18
size: NA
D: NA
DNA: TGTGCCAGCTCACCCTACGACAACGGGGCCTGTTACTTC
CDR3: CASSPYDNGACYF

J: TRBJ1-6
V: TRBV7-2
size: NA
D: TRBD1
DNA: TGTGCCAGCAGTCTTCTTGGACAGGGGACCCCCAATTCACCCCTCCACTTT
CDR3: CASSLLGQGTPNSPLHF

J: TRBJ2-7
V: TRBV5-1
size: few
D: NA
DNA: TGCGCCAGCAGCTTGGATAGGGACGGCGCGGACTTC
CDR3: CASSLDRDGADF

J: TRBJ2-7
V: TRBV5-1
size: NA
D: NA
DNA: TGCGCCAGCAGCTTGGCCGGACAGCGGGAGCAGTACTTC
CDR3: CASSLAGQREQYF

J: TRBJ2-5
V: TRBV7-6
size: NA
D: TRBD2
DNA: TGTGCCAGCTGCCCGCGGACTAGCGGGAGGGCCAAGGATAAAGAGACCCAGTACTTC
CDR3: CASCPRTSGRAKDKETQYF

J: TRBJ2-6
V: TRBV6-5
size: NA
D: TRBD2
DNA: TGTGCCAGCAGACGTCGGACTAGCGGGATAGTGACTGGGGCCAACGTCCTGACTTTC
CDR3: CASRRRTSGIVTGANVLTF

J: TRBJ2-3
V: TRBV5-1
size: few
D: TRBD2
DNA: TGCGCCAGCAGCTTGGGGGCTAGCGGAAACACAGATACGCAGTATTTT
CDR3: CASSLGASGNTDTQYF

J: TRBJ1-1
V: TRBV6-5
size: few
D: NA
DNA: TGTGCCAGCAGTAGTCCGGGGGCTCACGAGAGCACTGAAGCTTTCTTT
CDR3: CASSSPGAHESTEAFF

J: TRBJ2-2
V: TRBV20-1
size: NA
D: NA
DNA: TGCAGTGCCCTAGGTCTTGGTCTAGCGCGAGGCACCGGGGAGCTGTTTTTT
CDR3: CSALGLGLARGTGELFF

J: TRBJ2-3
V: TRBV9
size: NA
D: TRBD1
DNA: TGTGCCAGTATCACAGGGGGCGAGGCCCCAGATACGCAGTATTTT
CDR3: CASITGGEAPDTQYF

J: TRBJ2-7
V: TRBV15
size: NA
D: TRBD1
DNA: TGTGCCACCAGCAGGTCGACAGGGAACGAGCAGTACTTC
CDR3: CATSRSTGNEQYF

J: TRBJ1-5
V: TRBV7-8
size: NA
D: NA
DNA: TGTGCCAGCAGTTACACAGGGAGCAATCAGCCCCAGCATTTT
CDR3: CASSYTGSNQPQHF

J: TRBJ2-1
V: TRBV12-3/TRBV12-4
size: few
D: NA
DNA: TGTGCCAGCAGTTTTGGGAGTTGGGTGACCAATGAGCAGTTCTTC
CDR3: CASSFGSWVTNEQFF

J: TRBJ2-1
V: TRBV5-1
size: many
D: TRBD2
DNA: TGCGCCAGCAGCTTTGCCACTAGCGGATACAATGAGCAGTTCTTC
CDR3: CASSFATSGYNEQFF

J: TRBJ1-5
V: TRBV4-1
size: NA
D: NA
DNA: TGCGCCAGCAGCCAAGATCTGGGGGGCGGCAATCAGCCCCAGCATTTT
CDR3: CASSQDLGGGNQPQHF

J: TRBJ2-7
V: TRBV18
size: few
D: TRBD2
DNA: TGTGCCAGCTCACCACCGGGACTAGCGGGGACCTCCTACGAGCAGTACTTC
CDR3: CASSPPGLAGTSYEQYF

J: TRBJ2-5
V: TRBV24-1
size: few
D: TRBD1
DNA: TGTGCCACCAGTGACCCAGGGACAGGGGGCGCGACAGAGACCCAGTACTTC
CDR3: CATSDPGTGGATETQYF